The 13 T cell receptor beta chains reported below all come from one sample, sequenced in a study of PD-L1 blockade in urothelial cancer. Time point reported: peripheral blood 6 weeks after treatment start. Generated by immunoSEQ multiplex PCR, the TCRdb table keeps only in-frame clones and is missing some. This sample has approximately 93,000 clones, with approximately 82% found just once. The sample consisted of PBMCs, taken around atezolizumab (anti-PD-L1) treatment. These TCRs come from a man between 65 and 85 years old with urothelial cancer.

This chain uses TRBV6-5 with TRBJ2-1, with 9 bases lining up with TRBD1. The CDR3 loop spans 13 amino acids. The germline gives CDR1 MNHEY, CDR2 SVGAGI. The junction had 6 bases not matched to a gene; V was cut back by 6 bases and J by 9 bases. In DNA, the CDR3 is TGTGCCAGCAGCACCGGGACAGGGTTTGAGCAGTTCTTC. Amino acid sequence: CASSTGTGFEQFF.

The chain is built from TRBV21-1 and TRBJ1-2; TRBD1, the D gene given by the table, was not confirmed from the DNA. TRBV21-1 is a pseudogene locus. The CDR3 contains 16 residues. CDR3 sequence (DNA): TGTGCCAGCAGCAACGAAGAGGACAAATTAAACTATGGCTACACCTTC. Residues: CASSNEEDKLNYGYTF.

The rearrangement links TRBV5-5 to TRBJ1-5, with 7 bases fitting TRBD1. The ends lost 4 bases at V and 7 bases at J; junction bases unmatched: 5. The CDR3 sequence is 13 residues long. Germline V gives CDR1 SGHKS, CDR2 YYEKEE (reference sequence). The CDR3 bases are TGTGCCAGCAGCCGCCAGGGGGACCAGCCCCAGCATTTT. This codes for CASSRQGDQPQHF.

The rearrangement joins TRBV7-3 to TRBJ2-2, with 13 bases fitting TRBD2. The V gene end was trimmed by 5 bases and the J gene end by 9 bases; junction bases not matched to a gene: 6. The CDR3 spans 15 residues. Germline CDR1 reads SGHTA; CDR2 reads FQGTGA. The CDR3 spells CASSPQLAGGWELFF. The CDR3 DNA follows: TGTGCCAGCAGCCCCCAACTAGCGGGAGGGTGGGAGCTGTTTTTT.

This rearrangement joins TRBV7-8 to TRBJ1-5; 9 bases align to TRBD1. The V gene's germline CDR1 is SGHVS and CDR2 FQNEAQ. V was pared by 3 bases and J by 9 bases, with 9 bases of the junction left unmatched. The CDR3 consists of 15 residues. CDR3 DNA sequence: TGTGCCAGCAGCTTCGGGACAGGGATCGAATCGCCCCAGCATTTT. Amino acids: CASSFGTGIESPQHF.

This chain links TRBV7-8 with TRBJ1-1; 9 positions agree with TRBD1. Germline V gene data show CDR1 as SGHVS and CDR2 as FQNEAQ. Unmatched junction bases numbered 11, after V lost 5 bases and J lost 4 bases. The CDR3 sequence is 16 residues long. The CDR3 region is CASSATGGSSPTEAFF. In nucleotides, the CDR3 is TGTGCCAGCAGCGCGACAGGGGGATCTTCACCCACTGAAGCTTTCTTT.

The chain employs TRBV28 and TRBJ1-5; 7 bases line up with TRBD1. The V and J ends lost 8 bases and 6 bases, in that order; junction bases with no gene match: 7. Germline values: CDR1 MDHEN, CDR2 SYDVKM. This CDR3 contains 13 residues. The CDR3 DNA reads TGTGCCAGCTGCGACAGGGCAGCTCAGCCCCAGCATTTT. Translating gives CASCDRAAQPQHF.

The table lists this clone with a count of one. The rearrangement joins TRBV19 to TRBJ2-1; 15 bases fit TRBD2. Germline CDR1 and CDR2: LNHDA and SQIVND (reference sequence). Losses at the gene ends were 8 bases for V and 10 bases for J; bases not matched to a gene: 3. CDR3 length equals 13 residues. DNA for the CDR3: TGTGCCAGTGGGACTAGCGGGAGGTTAGAGCAGTTCTTC. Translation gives CASGTSGRLEQFF.

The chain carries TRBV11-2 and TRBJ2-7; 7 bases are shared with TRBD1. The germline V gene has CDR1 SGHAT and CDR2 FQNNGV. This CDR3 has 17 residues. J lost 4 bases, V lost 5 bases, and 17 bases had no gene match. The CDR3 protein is CASSGKGTDPFDYEQYF. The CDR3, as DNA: TGTGCCAGCAGCGGGAAAGGGACAGACCCGTTTGATTACGAGCAGTACTTC.

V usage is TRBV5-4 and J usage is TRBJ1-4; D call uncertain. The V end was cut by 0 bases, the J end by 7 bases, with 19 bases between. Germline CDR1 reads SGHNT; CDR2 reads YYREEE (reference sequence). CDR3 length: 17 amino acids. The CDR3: CASSLGPPGGVGEKLFF. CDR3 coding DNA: TGTGCCAGCAGCTTGGGCCCCCCCGGCGGGGTCGGTGAAAAACTGTTTTTT.

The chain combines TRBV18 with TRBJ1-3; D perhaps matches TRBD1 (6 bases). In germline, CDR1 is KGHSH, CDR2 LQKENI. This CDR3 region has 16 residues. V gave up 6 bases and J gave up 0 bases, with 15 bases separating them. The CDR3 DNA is TGTGCCAGCTCCCAACAGGGCCCTATCTCTGGAAACACCATATATTTT. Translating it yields CASSQQGPISGNTIYF.

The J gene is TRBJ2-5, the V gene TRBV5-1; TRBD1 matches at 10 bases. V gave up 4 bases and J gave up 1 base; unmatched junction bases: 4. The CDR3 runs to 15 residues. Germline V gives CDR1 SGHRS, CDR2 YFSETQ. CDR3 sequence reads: CASSDGQGGQETQYF. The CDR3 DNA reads TGCGCCAGCAGCGATGGACAGGGGGGCCAAGAGACCCAGTACTTC. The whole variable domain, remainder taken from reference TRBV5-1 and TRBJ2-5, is KAGVTQTPRYLIKTRGQQVTLSCSPISGHRSVSWYQQTPGQGLQFLFEYFSETQRNKGNFPGRFSGRQFSNSRSEMNVSTLELGDSALYLCASSDGQGGQETQYFGPGTRLLVL.

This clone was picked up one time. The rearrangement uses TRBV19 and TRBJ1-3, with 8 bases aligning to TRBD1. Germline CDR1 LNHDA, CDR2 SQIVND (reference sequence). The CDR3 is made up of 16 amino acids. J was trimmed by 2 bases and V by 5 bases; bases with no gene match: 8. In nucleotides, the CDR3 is TGTGCCAGTAGTCTAACGCGACAGGGGACTGGAAACACCATATATTTT. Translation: CASSLTRQGTGNTIYF. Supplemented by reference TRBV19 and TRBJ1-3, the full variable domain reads DGGITQSPKYLFRKEGQNVTLSCEQNLNHDAMYWYRQDPGQGLRLIYYSQIVNDFQKGDIAEGYSVSREKKESFPLTVTSAQKNPTAFYLCASSLTRQGTGNTIYFGEGSWLTVV.